The clone carrying this T cell receptor beta chain was seen ten or more times. Its antigen is unidentified. Researchers barred patients who had uncontrolled infection, other autoimmune disease, pregnancy or lactation. Orbital computed tomography, thyroid ultrasound, serum thyroxine and TRAb, and clinical symptoms together informed the diagnoses. With 6 bases removed from V and 3 bases from J, the gap between germline ends came to 11 bases. The CDR3 totals 13 residues. This sample is part of a study of T cells in Graves' hyperthyroidism and ophthalmopathy. Amplified regions were TCR beta CDR3 sequences from RNA transcripts. The HTBI primer set drove a first-round RT-PCR of the TCR CDR3. One entry per CDR3 protein, called by TCRdb with MiXCR from the multiplex PCR reads. The table shows under 400,000 distinct CDR3 sequences, with around 18% occurring only once. Study-level results: Researchers found most expanded thyroid clonotypes above 0.001 in blood as well.

The source material was blood. The TCR originated in a woman aged 40-49 years with Graves' ophthalmopathy. This chain uses TRBV12-3 or TRBV12-4 with TRBJ1-2; D might be TRBD1 (6 bases). In nucleotides, the CDR3 is TGTGCCAGCAGCGGGACAAATTACTATGGCTACACCTTC. Translating gives CASSGTNYYGYTF.